The 21 T cell receptor beta chains below come from one sample, sequenced in a study of early stage breast cancer tumors. Sequenced by immunoSEQ multiplex PCR; TCRdb stores in-frame clones only, minus some. Here the sample spans tens of thousands of clones, roughly three fifths being singletons. The sample was breast tumor tissue. The receptors originated from a person aged 45 to 59 with breast cancer.

The chain couples TRBV7-3 to TRBJ2-1; 8 nucleotides line up with TRBD2. Germline V CDR1 and CDR2: SGHTA, FQGTGA. V shed 5 bases and J 6 bases; nucleotides not matched to a gene: 6. The CDR3 runs 14 residues. CDR3 residues: CASSRLAYGNEQFF. In DNA, the CDR3 is TGTGCCAGCAGCAGACTAGCGTACGGCAATGAGCAGTTCTTC. Variable domain in full (rest from reference TRBV7-3 and TRBJ2-1): GAGVSQTPSNKVTEKGKYVELRCDPISGHTALYWYRQSLGQGPEFLIYFQGTGAADDSGLPNDRFFAVRPEGSVSTLKIQRTERGDSAVYLCASSRLAYGNEQFFGPGTRLTVL.

This clone occurred a few times. This chain connects TRBV7-9 to TRBJ2-2; 8 bases are a match to TRBD2. The CDR3 is 17 residues long. After removal of 0 bases from V and 2 bases from J, the junction contained 5 bases not matched to a gene. Germline loops: CDR1 SEHNR, CDR2 FQNEAQ (reference sequence). CDR3 amino acids: CASSLAGRAFNTGELFF. CDR3 in DNA: TGTGCCAGCAGCTTAGCCGGGAGGGCCTTTAACACCGGGGAGCTGTTTTTT.

This clone has only a few counts. V usage is TRBV13 and J usage is TRBJ1-2; D is undetermined. With 2 bases removed from V and 3 bases from J, the gap between germline ends came to 7 bases. The CDR3 runs to 13 residues. Looked up from germline, CDR1 is PRHDT and CDR2 is FYEKMQ (reference sequence). CDR3 DNA: TGTGCCAGCAGCTTATGGTCAGACTATGGCTACACCTTC. This gives the protein CASSLWSDYGYTF.

This clone was observed once. The chain couples TRBV5-4 to TRBJ2-5; D is ambiguous. V lost 0 bases and J 3 bases, leaving 9 bases between the germline ends. CDR1 SGHNT and CDR2 YYREEE come from the germline V gene (reference sequence). The CDR3 consists of 14 residues. The chain's CDR3 is CASSLANREETQYF. The CDR3 region has the DNA TGTGCCAGCAGCTTGGCCAATAGGGAAGAGACCCAGTACTTC.

The CDR3 nucleotides read TGCGCCAGCAGTGAGTCTACGGGGACCTTCGAAAAACTGTTTTTT. As protein: CASSESTGTFEKLFF. The chain has TRBV10-1 and TRBJ1-4; tentative D call: TRBD1 (5 bases). Germline lookup yields CDR1 WNHNN and CDR2 SYGVQD (reference sequence). V lost 0 bases to trimming and J lost 8 bases, with 13 bases between them. This CDR3 contains 15 residues.

In regard to this clone: An end of the junction does not agree with germline; a read error may underlie this. This rearrangement joins TRBV7-7 to TRBJ2-2; unclear D gene. This CDR3 spans 15 amino acids. CDR1 and CDR2 from the germline V gene are SSHAT and FNYEAQ (reference sequence). CDR3 amino acids: CASSLEVEASGELFF. The CDR3 DNA sequence: TGTGCTAGCAGCTTAGAGGTGGAAGCGTCCGGGGAGCTGTTTTTT.

The chain has TRBV30 and TRBJ2-1, with a possible D match to TRBD2 (5 bases). From germline, CDR1 is GTSNPN and CDR2 SVGIG (reference sequence). The V end lost 2 bases, the J end lost 9 bases, and 11 bases lay between the germline ends. The CDR3 has 12 residues. CDR3 in amino acids: CAWSIAGGEQFF. For the CDR3, the DNA is TGTGCCTGGAGTATAGCAGGAGGTGAGCAGTTCTTC. The variable domain in full, completed from reference TRBV30 and TRBJ2-1, reads SQTIHQWPATLVQPVGSPLSLECTVEGTSNPNLYWYRQAAGRGLQLLFYSVGIGQISSEVPQNLSASRPQDRQFILSSKKLLLSDSGFYLCAWSIAGGEQFFGPGTRLTVL.

This clone was observed a handful of times. The rearrangement joins TRBV4-3 to TRBJ1-1; 10 bases agree with TRBD1. CDR3 size: 15 residues. Germline V gives CDR1 LGHNA, CDR2 YSLEER. With 0 bases clipped from V and 10 bases from J, the junction kept 8 bases outside the gene matches. The CDR3 region has the DNA TGCGCCAGCAGCCAAGATGGTTTGACAGGGGGCAGAGCTTTCTTT. Encoded protein: CASSQDGLTGGRAFF.

This clone showed up just a few times. This sequence joins TRBV19 and TRBJ1-5, with TRBD1 as a possible D gene (5 bases). The CDR3 consists of 15 residues. The V and J ends lost 3 bases and 6 bases respectively, with 15 bases between them. Germline V lookup: CDR1 LNHDA, CDR2 SQIVND (reference sequence). In nucleotides, the CDR3 is TGTGCCAGTAGTATCTCCGGGACGTATGGTCAGCCCCAGCATTTT. Translating gives CASSISGTYGQPQHF.

The sample holds many counts of this clone. The rearrangement links TRBV18 to TRBJ1-1; D is unresolved. The germline V gene encodes CDR1 KGHSH and CDR2 LQKENI. The CDR3 covers 15 residues. The V end lost 3 bases, the J end lost 1 base, and 12 bases lay between the germline ends. CDR3 sequence (DNA): TGTGCCAGCTCACCCGAAAGGACGGGGAACACTGAAGCTTTCTTT. Its protein is CASSPERTGNTEAFF.

A few counts support this clone. This sequence joins TRBV19 and TRBJ1-1; 7 nucleotides agree with TRBD1. The CDR3 sequence is 15 residues long. The trim removed 5 bases at V and 2 bases at J, leaving 8 bases unmatched. Germline V gives CDR1 LNHDA, CDR2 SQIVND (reference sequence). In DNA, the CDR3 is TGTGCCAGTAGTTTGGCCGGGACAGACAACACTGAAGCTTTCTTT. As protein: CASSLAGTDNTEAFF.

This sequence joins TRBV4-2 and TRBJ2-1; TRBD2 matches 10 bases. V trimming: 3 bases; J trimming: 6 bases; junction bases outside the gene matches: 5. Germline lookup yields CDR1 LGHNA and CDR2 YNFKEQ. The CDR3 length is 15 residues. The CDR3 sequence: CASSQLAGALNEQFF. In nucleotides, the CDR3 is TGTGCCAGCAGCCAGCTAGCGGGAGCCCTCAATGAGCAGTTCTTC.

This chain connects TRBV5-6 to TRBJ1-2; TRBD1 matches at 9 bases. This CDR3 comprises 16 residues. The V gene's germline CDR1 is SGHDT and CDR2 YYEEEE. With 4 bases clipped from V and 2 bases from J, the junction kept 9 bases outside the gene matches. The CDR3 coding sequence is TGTGCCAGCAGCATATACAGGGGGCTAATGAACTATGGCTACACCTTC. Residues: CASSIYRGLMNYGYTF. The entire variable domain, with the rest obtained from reference TRBV5-6 and TRBJ1-2, is as follows: DAGVTQSPTHLIKTRGQQVTLRCSPKSGHDTVSWYQQALGQGPQFIFQYYEEEERQRGNFPDRFSGHQFPNYSSELNVNALLLGDSALYLCASSIYRGLMNYGYTFGSGTRLTVV.

The chain links TRBV18 to TRBJ1-4; TRBD1 matches at 9 bases. The CDR3 runs to 16 residues. J gave up 0 bases and V 8 bases, and 7 bases lay outside the gene matches. Germline loops: CDR1 KGHSH, CDR2 LQKENI. CDR3 nucleotides: TGTGCCAGCCGACCGGGACAGGGTACAACTAATGAAAAACTGTTTTTT. This encodes CASRPGQGTTNEKLFF.

This clone came up a few times. The rearrangement uses TRBV9 and TRBJ2-5; tentative D call: TRBD1 (6 bases). This CDR3 is built from 18 residues. The ends were cut back, 0 bases at V and 0 bases at J, with 18 bases in the middle. Germline values: CDR1 SGDLS, CDR2 YYNGEE. CDR3 DNA sequence: TGTGCCAGCAGCGTAGATGTGGGGGCGTATGAGTACCAAGAGACCCAGTACTTC. This encodes CASSVDVGAYEYQETQYF. The variable domain in full, completed from reference TRBV9 and TRBJ2-5, reads DSGVTQTPKHLITATGQRVTLRCSPRSGDLSVYWYQQSLDQGLQFLIQYYNGEERAKGNILERFSAQQFPDLHSELNLSSLELGDSALYFCASSVDVGAYEYQETQYFGPGTRLLVL.

This sequence joins TRBV7-2 and TRBJ2-4; 7 nucleotides line up with TRBD2. In germline, CDR1 is SGHTA, CDR2 FQGNSA. The CDR3 loop spans 14 amino acids. The V and J ends lost 0 bases and 6 bases, in that order; junction bases with no gene match: 2. This CDR3 reads CASSLAGGRNIQYF. The CDR3 nucleotides read TGTGCCAGCAGCTTAGCGGGAGGGCGAAACATTCAGTACTTC. The whole variable domain, remainder taken from reference TRBV7-2 and TRBJ2-4, is GAGVSQSPSNKVTEKGKDVELRCDPISGHTALYWYRQSLGQGLEFLIYFQGNSAPDKSGLPSDRFSAERTGGSVSTLTIQRTQQEDSAVYLCASSLAGGRNIQYFGAGTRLSVL.

The V gene is TRBV7-3, the J gene TRBJ1-1; D might be TRBD1 (6 bases). V dropped 5 bases and J dropped 4 bases, with 11 bases sitting between them. CDR1 is SGHTA, CDR2 FQGTGA, per germline. There are 13 residues in the CDR3. The CDR3 sequence: CASSANRVTEAFF. In nucleotides, the CDR3 is TGTGCCAGCAGCGCTAACAGGGTCACTGAAGCTTTCTTT.

The genes are TRBV5-4 and TRBJ1-1; D call uncertain. Looked up from germline, CDR1 is SGHNT and CDR2 is YYREEE (reference sequence). The CDR3 totals 11 residues. Trimming stripped 10 bases from V and 7 bases from J, with 14 bases between. The chain's CDR3 is CAFERVDEAFF. The DNA for the CDR3 is TGTGCCTTCGAACGGGTGGATGAAGCTTTCTTT.

The table lists this clone with a few counts. The rearrangement joins TRBV7-2 to TRBJ1-1, with 8 bases aligning to TRBD1. Unmatched junction bases numbered 7, after V lost 3 bases and J lost 4 bases. Germline V gene data show CDR1 as SGHTA and CDR2 as FQGNSA. This CDR3 is built from 15 residues. CDR3 amino acids: CASSFLGQGLTEAFF. DNA for the CDR3: TGTGCCAGCAGCTTCCTCGGACAGGGACTCACTGAAGCTTTCTTT.

CDR3 DNA sequence: TGCGCCAGCAGCTTGGACGGTCAATATGGCTACACCTTC. Translated: CASSLDGQYGYTF. The chain carries TRBV5-1 and TRBJ1-2; D is unclear. Deletions cut 0 bases from V and 5 bases from J, with 8 bases between. This CDR3 has 13 residues. CDR1 and CDR2 from the germline V gene are SGHRS and YFSETQ.

V is TRBV2 and J is TRBJ1-4, with no clear D. Between the trimmed V and J ends, which lost 10 bases and 0 bases, there was a span of 9 bases. The CDR3 has 13 amino acids. From germline, CDR1 is SNHLY and CDR2 FYNNEI. The CDR3, as DNA: TGTGCCACCGTCTATTCAACTAATGAAAAACTGTTTTTT. Its protein product is CATVYSTNEKLFF.